This T cell receptor beta chain was obtained from a study of blood T cell repertoires in COVID-19 (dated by TCRdb to about 2020). Study-level background: The collaborator samples originated in the United States, Italy and Spain and spanned the acute and convalescent phases of COVID-19. The prospective study material was composed of cDNA or gDNA derived from T cells, B-cell-depleted T cells, or PBMCs. Subjects who had been exposed to COVID-19, were actively infected with it, or had recovered from it provided the deeply sampled blood TCRbeta repertoires that made up the dataset. The repertoires were made available in a free public database intended to serve as a resource for research on the immune response to SARS-CoV-2. Samples came from the ongoing ImmuneRACE study (first 160 participants) plus 1,254 subjects from 6 global collaborators. A de-identified subject ID, COVID-19 status, age in years and sex were almost always included in the sample metadata. Where HLA class I and class II types were available, the types were taken from metadata supplied by the sample provider, not from assay-based typing.

The research as a whole found: Clinical and demographic metadata were provided uncurated, with the amount varying by source and participant.

Enrolling through a virtual design, the prospective study's participants ranged in age from roughly 18 to 100 years and lived across roughly 24 United States geographic areas. In the prospective study, cohorts were assigned on the basis of participant-reported clinical history obtained from a screening survey and a study questionnaire. Recovered participants in ImmuneRACE Cohort 3 were defined as having two consecutive negative NP/OP PCR tests, clearance from a healthcare professional, or resolution of symptoms. Each participant in the prospective study had whole blood, serum and a nasopharyngeal or oropharyngeal swab collected by mobile phlebotomists. Over a 2-month period, participants in the prospective study had the option of providing additional blood draws and questionnaires. Blood samples from the prospective study were shipped frozen or at room temperature prior to DNA extraction. Clipping removes 6 bases from V and 6 bases from J, with 11 as the unmatched junction base count. The cysteine opens and the phenylalanine closes a CDR3 of 16 amino acids. Solely the CDR3 DNA is kept, with 48 bases framed from the first base. The germline V gene yields WSHSY for CDR1 and SAAADI for CDR2.

Concerning this clone itself: There is no known antigen for this receptor. No much larger clone is present one base from it, and per-base qualities are unavailable.

TCRbeta CDR3 regions were amplified from genomic DNA using the immunoSEQ Assay, a bias-controlled multiplex PCR. Per the source publication's procedure: The number of nucleated cells in each sample was estimated from the amplification of reference gene primers within the assay. To quantify the absolute abundance of each unique TCRbeta CDR3 rearrangement, sequence reads were collapsed and filtered. Productive Simpson clonality was computed per sample as the square root of Simpson's diversity index over productive rearrangements. As stored in TCRdb, this immuneACCESS dataset retains in-frame rearrangements with V and J assigned. A fraction of the clones does not appear; measured against another copy, unresolved V genes explain less than half of the discrepancy, and the remainder lacks a known reason. From that table come the V and J calls and clone size; the DNA was used to work out D and trimming. This sample has about 380,000 clones in its table, and roughly 91% of those were observed once. The top ten constitute roughly 1.2% of the sample.

The rearranged segments are TRBV10-2 and TRBJ1-5, and TRBD1 matches 10 of the central bases. Specimen: PBMCs or T cells enriched from blood (not recorded which). The sequence was obtained from a woman aged 18-35 years who had recovered from COVID-19. This receptor has the CDR3 CASSGPWTGGSQPQHF. The DNA reads as follows: TGCGCCAGCAGCGGCCCTTGGACAGGGGGAAGTCAGCCCCAGCATTTT.